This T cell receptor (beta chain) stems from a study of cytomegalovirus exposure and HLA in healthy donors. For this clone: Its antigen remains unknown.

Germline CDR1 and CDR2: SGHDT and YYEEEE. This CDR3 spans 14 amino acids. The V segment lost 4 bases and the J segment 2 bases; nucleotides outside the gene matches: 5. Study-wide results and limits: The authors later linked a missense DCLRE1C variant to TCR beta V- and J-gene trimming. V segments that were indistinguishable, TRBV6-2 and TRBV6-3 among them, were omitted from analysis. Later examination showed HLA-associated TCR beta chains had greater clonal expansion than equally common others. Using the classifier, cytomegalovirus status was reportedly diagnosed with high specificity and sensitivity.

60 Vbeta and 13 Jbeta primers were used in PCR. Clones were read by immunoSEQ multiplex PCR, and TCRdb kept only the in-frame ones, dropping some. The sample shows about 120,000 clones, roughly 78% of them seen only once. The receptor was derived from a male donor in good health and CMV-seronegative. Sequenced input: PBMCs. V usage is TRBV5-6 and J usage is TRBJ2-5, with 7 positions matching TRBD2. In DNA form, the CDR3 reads TGTGCCAGCAGCAGCGGGACGATTCAAGAGACCCAGTACTTC. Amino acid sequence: CASSSGTIQETQYF.